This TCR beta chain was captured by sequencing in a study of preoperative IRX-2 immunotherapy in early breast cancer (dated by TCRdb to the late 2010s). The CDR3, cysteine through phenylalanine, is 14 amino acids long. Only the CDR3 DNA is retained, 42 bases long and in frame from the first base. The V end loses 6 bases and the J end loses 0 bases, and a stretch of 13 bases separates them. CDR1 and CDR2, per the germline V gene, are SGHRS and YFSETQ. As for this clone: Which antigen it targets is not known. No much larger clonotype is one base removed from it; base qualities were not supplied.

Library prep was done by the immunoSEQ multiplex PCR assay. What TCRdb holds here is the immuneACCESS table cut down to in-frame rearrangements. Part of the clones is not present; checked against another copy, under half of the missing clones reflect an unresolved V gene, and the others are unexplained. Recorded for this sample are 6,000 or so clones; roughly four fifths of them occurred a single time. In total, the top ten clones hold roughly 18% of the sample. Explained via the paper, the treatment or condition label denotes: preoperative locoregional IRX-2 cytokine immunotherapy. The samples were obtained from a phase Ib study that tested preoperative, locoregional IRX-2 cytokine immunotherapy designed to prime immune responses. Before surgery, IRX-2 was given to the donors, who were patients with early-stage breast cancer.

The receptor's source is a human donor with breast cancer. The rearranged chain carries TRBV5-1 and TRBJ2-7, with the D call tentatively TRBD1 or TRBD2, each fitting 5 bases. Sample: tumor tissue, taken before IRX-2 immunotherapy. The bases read TGCGCCAGCAAACCGGGACCGAGCTCCTACGAGCAGTACTTC. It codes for CASKPGPSSYEQYF.